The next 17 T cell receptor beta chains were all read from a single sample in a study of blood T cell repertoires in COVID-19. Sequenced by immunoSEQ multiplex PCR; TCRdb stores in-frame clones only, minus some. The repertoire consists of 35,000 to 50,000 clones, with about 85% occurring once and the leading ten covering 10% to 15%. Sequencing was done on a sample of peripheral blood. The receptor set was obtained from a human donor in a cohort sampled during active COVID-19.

The CDR3 here is CATVAGAGTMSNQPQHF. CDR3 bases: TGTGCCACCGTCGCGGGGGCAGGGACAATGAGCAATCAGCCCCAGCATTTT. The chain has TRBV28 and TRBJ1-5; D is possibly TRBD1 (6 bases). The V end was cut by 10 bases, the J end by 1 base, with 23 bases between. The CDR3 contains 17 residues. Germline V gene sequence: CDR1 MDHEN, CDR2 SYDVKM.

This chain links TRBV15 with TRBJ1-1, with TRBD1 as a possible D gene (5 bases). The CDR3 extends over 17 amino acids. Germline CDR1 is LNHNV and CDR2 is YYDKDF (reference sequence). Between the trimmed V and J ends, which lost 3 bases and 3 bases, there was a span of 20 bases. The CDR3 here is CATSSPGHTSLDTEAFF. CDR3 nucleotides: TGTGCCACCAGCAGCCCCGGACACACATCCCTTGACACTGAAGCTTTCTTT.

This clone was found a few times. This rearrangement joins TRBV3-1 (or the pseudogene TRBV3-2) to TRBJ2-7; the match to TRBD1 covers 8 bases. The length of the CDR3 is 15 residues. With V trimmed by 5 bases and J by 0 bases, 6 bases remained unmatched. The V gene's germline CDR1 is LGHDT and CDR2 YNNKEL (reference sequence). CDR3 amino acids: CASSWTGKNSYEQYF. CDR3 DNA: TGTGCCAGCAGCTGGACAGGGAAAAACTCCTACGAGCAGTACTTC.

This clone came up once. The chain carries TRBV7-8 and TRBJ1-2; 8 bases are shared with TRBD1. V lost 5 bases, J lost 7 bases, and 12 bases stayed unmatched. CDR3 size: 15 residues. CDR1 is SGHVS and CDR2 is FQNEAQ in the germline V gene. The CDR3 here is CASSALQGVSGGYTF. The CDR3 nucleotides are TGTGCCAGCAGCGCCTTACAGGGGGTTTCGGGTGGCTACACCTTC. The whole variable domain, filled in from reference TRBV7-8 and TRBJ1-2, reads GAGVSQSPRYKVAKRGQDVALRCDPISGHVSLFWYQQALGQGPEFLTYFQNEAQLDKSGLPSDRFFAERPEGSVSTLKIQRTQQEDSAVYLCASSALQGVSGGYTFGSGTRLTVV.

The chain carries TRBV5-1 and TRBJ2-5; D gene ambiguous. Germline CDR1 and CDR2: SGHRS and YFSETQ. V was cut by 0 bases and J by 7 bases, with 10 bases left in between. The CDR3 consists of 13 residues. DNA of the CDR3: TGCGCCAGCAGCTTGGGAGACAACCTGACCCAGTACTTC. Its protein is CASSLGDNLTQYF.

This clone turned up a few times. The CDR3 loop reads CASSVELAGGQSTDTQYF. The CDR3 region has the DNA TGTGCCAGCAGCGTAGAACTAGCGGGGGGCCAAAGCACAGATACGCAGTATTTT. The gene calls are TRBV9 and TRBJ2-3; TRBD2 matches 12 bases. Germline V gene data show CDR1 as SGDLS and CDR2 as YYNGEE. V was pared by 0 bases and J by 0 bases, with 5 bases of the junction left unmatched. This CDR3 region has 18 residues.

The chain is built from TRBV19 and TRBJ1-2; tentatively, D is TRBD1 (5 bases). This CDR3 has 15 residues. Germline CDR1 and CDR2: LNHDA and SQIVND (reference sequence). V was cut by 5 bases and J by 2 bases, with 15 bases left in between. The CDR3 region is CASSVTSGFNYGYTF. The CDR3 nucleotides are TGTGCCAGTAGTGTAACCTCAGGGTTCAACTATGGCTACACCTTC.

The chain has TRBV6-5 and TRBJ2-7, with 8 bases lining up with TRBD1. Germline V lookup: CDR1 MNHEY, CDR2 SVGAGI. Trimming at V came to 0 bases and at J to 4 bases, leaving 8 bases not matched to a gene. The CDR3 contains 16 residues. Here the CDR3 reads CASSYSISGQGYEQYF. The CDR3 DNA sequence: TGTGCCAGCAGTTACTCGATTAGCGGACAGGGTTACGAGCAGTACTTC.

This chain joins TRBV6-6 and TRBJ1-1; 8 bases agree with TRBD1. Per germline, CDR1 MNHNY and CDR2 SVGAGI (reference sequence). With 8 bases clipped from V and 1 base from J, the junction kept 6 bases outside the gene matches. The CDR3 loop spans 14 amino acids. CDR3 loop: CASGRGQRNTEAFF. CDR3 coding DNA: TGTGCCAGCGGCAGGGGGCAAAGGAACACTGAAGCTTTCTTT.

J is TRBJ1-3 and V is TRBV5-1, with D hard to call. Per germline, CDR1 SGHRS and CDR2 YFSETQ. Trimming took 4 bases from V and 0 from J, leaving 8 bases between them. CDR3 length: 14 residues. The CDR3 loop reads CASSPTSSGNTIYF. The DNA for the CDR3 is TGCGCCAGCAGCCCGACAAGCTCTGGAAACACCATATATTTT. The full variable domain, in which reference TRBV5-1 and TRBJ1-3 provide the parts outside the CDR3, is KAGVTQTPRYLIKTRGQQVTLSCSPISGHRSVSWYQQTPGQGLQFLFEYFSETQRNKGNFPGRFSGRQFSNSRSEMNVSTLELGDSALYLCASSPTSSGNTIYFGEGSWLTVV.

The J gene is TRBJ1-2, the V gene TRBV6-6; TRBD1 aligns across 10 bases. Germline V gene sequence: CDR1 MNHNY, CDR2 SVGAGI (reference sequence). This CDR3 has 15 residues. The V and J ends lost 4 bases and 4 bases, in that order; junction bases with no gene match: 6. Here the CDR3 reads CASSFSTGGGYGYTF. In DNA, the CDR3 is TGTGCCAGCAGTTTCTCGACAGGGGGCGGCTATGGCTACACCTTC.

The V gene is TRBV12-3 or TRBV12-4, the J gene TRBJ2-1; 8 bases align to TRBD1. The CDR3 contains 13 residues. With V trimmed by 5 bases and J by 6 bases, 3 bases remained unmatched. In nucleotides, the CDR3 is TGTGCCAGCAGTACCGGACAGGGCAATGAGCAGTTCTTC. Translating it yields CASSTGQGNEQFF.

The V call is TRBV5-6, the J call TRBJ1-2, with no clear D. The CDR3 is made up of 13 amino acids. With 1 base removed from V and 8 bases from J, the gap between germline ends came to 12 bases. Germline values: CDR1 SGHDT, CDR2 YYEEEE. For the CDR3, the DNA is TGTGCCAGCAGCTTGCTGGAGGTGGAGGGCTACACCTTC. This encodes CASSLLEVEGYTF.

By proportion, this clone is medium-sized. CDR3 protein: CASSLYQGQGREQFF. CDR3 DNA: TGTGCCAGCAGCCTCTATCAGGGACAGGGACGTGAGCAGTTCTTC. The chain has TRBV6-5 and TRBJ2-1, with 9 bases matching TRBD1. CDR1 and CDR2 (germline): MNHEY, SVGAGI. J lost 9 bases, V lost 6 bases, and 12 bases had no gene match. The CDR3 consists of 15 residues.

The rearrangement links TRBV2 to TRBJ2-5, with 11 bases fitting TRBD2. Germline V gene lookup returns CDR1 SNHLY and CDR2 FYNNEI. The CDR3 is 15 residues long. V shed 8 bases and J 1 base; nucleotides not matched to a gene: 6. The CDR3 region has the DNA TGTGCCAGCGGAGGACTAGCGGGCCTCCAAGAGACCCAGTACTTC. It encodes CASGGLAGLQETQYF.

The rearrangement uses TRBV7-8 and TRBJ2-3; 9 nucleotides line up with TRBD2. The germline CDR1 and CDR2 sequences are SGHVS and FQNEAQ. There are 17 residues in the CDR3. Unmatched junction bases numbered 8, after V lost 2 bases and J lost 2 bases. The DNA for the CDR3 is TGTGCCAGCAGCTTAAATGGGGCGGGGGGGCCCACAGATACGCAGTATTTT. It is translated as CASSLNGAGGPTDTQYF.

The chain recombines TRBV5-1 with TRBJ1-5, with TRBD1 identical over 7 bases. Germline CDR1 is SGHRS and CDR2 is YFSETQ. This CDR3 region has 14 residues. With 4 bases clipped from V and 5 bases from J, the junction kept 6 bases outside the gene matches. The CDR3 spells CASSTGVRDQPQHF. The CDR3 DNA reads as TGCGCCAGCAGCACAGGGGTCCGAGATCAGCCCCAGCATTTT.